The present entry profiles one T cell receptor (beta chain) with its context. This entry is derived from a study of T-cell reconstitution after alpha-beta-depleted transplantation in children. The CDR3 is 16 residues long. Trimming shortened V by 0 bases and J by 3 bases, and 12 bases separated the two germline ends. The V gene's germline CDR1 is SGHRS and CDR2 YFSETQ. Unique molecular identifiers were used to barcode this TCRbeta library. TCRdb reprocessed the PCR reads with MiXCR, giving one entry per CDR3 protein. The sample records around 700,000 distinct CDR3 sequences, under 15% being singletons.

The TCR comes from a girl between 2 and 10 years old with congenital amegakaryocytic thrombocytopenia, due to receive a stem cell transplant. The chain recombines TRBV5-1 with TRBJ2-2, with D perhaps matching TRBD2 (6 bases). Sequenced here: PBMCs, sampled before TCRalphabeta/CD19-depleted stem cell transplant. CDR3 nucleotide sequence: TGCGCCAGCAGCTTGGCCCTAGCGTCGTACACCGGGGAGCTGTTTTTT. Translating it yields CASSLALASYTGELFF.